This T cell receptor (beta chain) was captured in a study of blood T cell repertoires in COVID-19. Trimming took 5 bases from V and 8 from J; bases not matched to a gene: 8. The CDR3 has 14 residues. From germline, CDR1 is SGHVS and CDR2 FQNEAQ. Authors' analysis steps: Reference gene primer amplification yielded estimated nucleated cell counts. Generated by immunoSEQ multiplex PCR, the TCRdb table keeps only in-frame clones and is missing some. V and J calls and clone size are copied from that table; D and trimming were computed from the DNA. This table holds around 200,000 clones, approximately 88% found once.

The receptor's source is a woman between 40 and 55 years old with COVID-19, enrolled during active disease. V gene TRBV7-8 combines with J gene TRBJ2-1, with 8 nucleotides matching TRBD2. Sequenced material: peripheral blood. CDR3: CASSDSGNGDEQFF. In DNA form, the CDR3 reads TGTGCCAGCAGCGATAGCGGGAACGGTGATGAGCAGTTCTTC.